A selection of T cell receptor beta chains follows, all from one sample in a study of cytomegalovirus exposure and HLA in healthy donors. Clones were sequenced by immunoSEQ multiplex PCR, and TCRdb holds only the in-frame ones, with some missing. The sample contains 90,000 to 120,000 clones, roughly four fifths of which appear only once. Sequencing was carried out using PBMCs. Source of these receptors: a man younger than 35 in good health and CMV-seronegative. Both conserved end residues are part of each CDR3. A D gene is named only where the DNA matches it firmly. A clone size is listed for some rows: how often the clone was seen (once, few, many), or a class if it is expanded.

j_call	cdr3_length	clone_size	d_call	v_call	cdr3_aa	cdr3_nt
TRBJ2-5	14	NA	TRBD2	TRBV19	CASTGGALRETQYF	TGTGCCAGTACCGGGGGGGCCCTTCGAGAGACCCAGTACTTC
TRBJ2-1	12	NA	NA	TRBV5-6	CASSLALEWQFF	TGTGCCAGCAGCTTGGCCTTGGAGTGGCAGTTCTTC
TRBJ1-5	15	NA	NA	TRBV6-1	CASTPSGGSNQPQHF	TGTGCCAGCACCCCCAGCGGGGGGAGCAATCAGCCCCAGCATTTT
TRBJ2-7	16	NA	TRBD2	TRBV15	CATSTGLAGGPYEQYF	TGTGCCACCAGCACTGGACTAGCGGGGGGCCCCTACGAGCAGTACTTC
TRBJ1-2	15	NA	NA	TRBV7-8	CASSQQDPGVTGYTF	TGTGCCAGCAGCCAACAGGACCCGGGGGTAACTGGCTACACCTTC
TRBJ1-1	15	few	NA	TRBV6-5	CASSYSGGRGTEAFF	TGTGCCAGCAGTTACTCAGGCGGGCGGGGGACTGAAGCTTTCTTT
TRBJ2-7	14	NA	TRBD1	TRBV7-2	CASSSGQGGHEQYF	TGTGCCAGCAGCTCGGGACAGGGGGGCCACGAGCAGTACTTC
TRBJ2-2	14	NA	NA	TRBV4-2	CASSQDRATGELFF	TGTGCCAGCAGCCAAGATCGAGCTACCGGGGAGCTGTTTTTT
TRBJ2-3	14	NA	TRBD2	TRBV27	CASSPGRGTDTQYF	TGTGCCAGCAGCCCAGGGAGGGGAACAGATACGCAGTATTTT
TRBJ2-2	15	NA	TRBD1	TRBV6-5	CASSFRQGYTGELFF	TGTGCCAGCAGCTTCCGACAGGGCTACACCGGGGAGCTGTTTTTT
TRBJ2-7	12	NA	NA	TRBV5-4	CASSFNSYEQYF	TGTGCCAGCAGCTTCAACTCCTACGAGCAGTACTTC
TRBJ2-7	14	NA	TRBD1	TRBV6-5	CASTQGALSYEQYF	TGTGCCAGCACCCAGGGGGCTCTCTCCTACGAGCAGTACTTC
TRBJ1-2	15	NA	NA	TRBV2	CASSEAGAPGGGYTF	TGTGCCAGCAGTGAAGCAGGGGCCCCGGGTGGCGGCTACACCTTC
TRBJ2-3	15	NA	TRBD2	TRBV2	CASRPTSGGPDTQYF	TGTGCCAGCAGGCCTACTAGCGGGGGGCCAGATACGCAGTATTTT
TRBJ2-7	11	NA	NA	TRBV20-1	CSARGTLEQYF	TGCAGTGCTAGGGGGACTCTCGAGCAGTACTTC
TRBJ1-2	14	NA	NA	TRBV14	CASSQGQTRGGYTF	TGTGCCAGCAGCCAAGGACAGACCCGCGGTGGCTACACCTTC
TRBJ2-3	15	NA	TRBD1	TRBV7-9	CASSRTGGAGDTQYF	TGTGCCAGCAGCCGCACAGGGGGCGCGGGAGATACGCAGTATTTT
TRBJ2-2	18	NA	TRBD2	TRBV11-2	CASRPGTSGGENTGELFF	TGTGCCAGCCGTCCCGGGACTAGCGGGGGGGAGAACACCGGGGAGCTGTTTTTT
TRBJ2-7	15	NA	NA	TRBV7-2	CASSPGLSPQYEQYF	TGTGCCAGCAGCCCGGGACTTTCCCCCCAGTACGAGCAGTACTTC
TRBJ2-1	14	NA	TRBD1	TRBV6-6	CASCPTGTGGPLFF	TGTGCCAGCTGCCCCACCGGGACAGGGGGCCCGCTGTTCTTC
TRBJ1-6	15	NA	NA	TRBV2	CASTGGIHQNSPLHF	TGTGCCAGCACTGGAGGGATTCATCAGAATTCACCCCTCCACTTT
TRBJ1-1	15	few	TRBD1	TRBV7-6	CASSLGQGANTEAFF	TGTGCCAGCAGCTTAGGGCAGGGGGCGAACACTGAAGCTTTCTTT
TRBJ2-3	13	NA	NA	TRBV29-1	CSVGGAFTDTQYF	TGCAGCGTTGGCGGGGCGTTTACAGATACGCAGTATTTT
TRBJ2-5	16	few	TRBD2	TRBV18	CASSPWVAGAQETQYF	TGTGCCAGCTCACCTTGGGTAGCGGGGGCCCAAGAGACCCAGTACTTC
TRBJ2-2	15	NA	NA	TRBV5-1	CASSLMGDLGGELFF	TGCGCCAGCAGCTTGATGGGAGACTTGGGAGGGGAGCTGTTTTTT
TRBJ1-2	14	NA	TRBD1	TRBV19	CASTSLTGFPGYTF	TGTGCCAGTACCTCCTTGACAGGGTTTCCTGGCTACACCTTC
TRBJ2-5	13	NA	NA	TRBV28	CASSSQGKQTQYF	TGTGCCAGCAGCTCACAGGGCAAGCAGACCCAGTACTTC